This TCR beta chain was recovered during a study of CD4 T cells in relation to SARS-CoV-2 and coronaviruses. For the study at large: TCR beta CDR3s were sequenced after roughly 10-day antigen culture of PBMCs.

CDR3 length: 17 residues. J was trimmed by 2 bases and V by 0 bases; bases with no gene match: 3. Germline values: CDR1 KGHSH, CDR2 LQKENI. Unexposed donor CD4+ T cells date from about 2011-2018, before the COVID-19 pandemic. Isolation of CD4+ T cells took place after approximately eleven days in culture. Cells permitting, SARS-CoV-2 S/N and four cold-coronavirus spikes were tested on unexposed-donor CD4+ T cells. Sequencing used immunoSEQ multiplex PCR; TCRdb keeps in-frame clones, though not all of them. Of some 19,000 clones listed, around four fifths are singletons. Comments on this clone: Antigen specificity is unknown.

Source material: CD4+ T cells from PBMCs, cultured in vitro. This receptor was identified in a human donor in good health. This chain uses TRBV18 with TRBJ2-3, with 12 bases that match TRBD2. CDR3 sequence (DNA): TGTGCCAGCTCACCACCTGGACTAGCGGGGCCCACAGATACGCAGTATTTT. Its translation: CASSPPGLAGPTDTQYF.